One T cell receptor beta chain is described in this entry. The antigen remains undetermined. Sequencing was performed with immunoSEQ multiplex PCR; in TCRdb, only in-frame clones are kept and a portion is missing. The sample holds 72,000 or so clones; roughly four fifths are singletons and the top ten take 0.44%. V lost 6 bases and J lost 4, with 9 bases in between. The germline CDR1 and CDR2 sequences are MDHEN and SYDVKM. CDR3 length: 12 amino acids. This entry is derived from a study of OX40 agonist ivuxolimab in advanced cancers. Points from the study as a whole: Dosing at 0.1 to 3.0 mg/kg was accompanied by clonal expansion of CD4+ and CD8+ blood T cells by week 6. More expanded clones were seen, on average, in CD8+ T cells than in CD4+.

This clonotype originated in an adult with an advanced solid tumor such as melanoma, head and neck, liver or kidney cancer. This chain uses TRBV28 with TRBJ1-2; D is undetermined. Sequenced here: CD4+ or CD8+ T cells sorted from blood, sampled in a trial of the OX40 agonist ivuxolimab. The CDR3 reads CASSLGSYGYTF. The CDR3, as DNA: TGTGCCAGCAGCCTCGGCTCCTATGGCTACACCTTC.